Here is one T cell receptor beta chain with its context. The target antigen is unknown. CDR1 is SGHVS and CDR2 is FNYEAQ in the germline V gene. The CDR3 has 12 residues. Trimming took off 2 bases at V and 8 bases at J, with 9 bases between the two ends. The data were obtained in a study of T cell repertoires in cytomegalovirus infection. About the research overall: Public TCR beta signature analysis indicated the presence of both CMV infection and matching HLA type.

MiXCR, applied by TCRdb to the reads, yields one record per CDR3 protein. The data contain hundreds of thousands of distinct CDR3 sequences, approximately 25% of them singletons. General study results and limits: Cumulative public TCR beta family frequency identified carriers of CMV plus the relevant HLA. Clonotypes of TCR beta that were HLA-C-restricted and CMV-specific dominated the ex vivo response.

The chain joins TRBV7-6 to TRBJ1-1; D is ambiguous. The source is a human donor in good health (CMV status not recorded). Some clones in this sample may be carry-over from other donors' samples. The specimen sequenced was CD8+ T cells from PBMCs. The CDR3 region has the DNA TGTGCCAGCAGCTTAATTCCATACGAAGCTTTCTTT. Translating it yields CASSLIPYEAFF.